These 3 T cell receptor beta chains share one sample of origin, sequenced in a study of T cell responses to AZD1222 COVID-19 vaccine. Produced via immunoSEQ multiplex PCR; TCRdb's table is partial and in-frame only. The sample records 66,000 or so clones, 79% being singletons. The sample consisted of peripheral blood, taken on day 0 of MenACWY control vaccination. All receptors come from an adult in good health.

This chain uses TRBV18 with TRBJ1-5; TRBD1 is a possible D gene (5 bases). V shed 3 bases and J shed 6 bases, with 12 bases lying between them. The CDR3 covers 14 residues. CDR1 KGHSH and CDR2 LQKENI come from the germline V gene. CDR3 nucleotide sequence: TGTGCCAGCTCACCCACAGGTTCGGGTCAGCCCCAGCATTTT. This translates into CASSPTGSGQPQHF.

In DNA form, the CDR3 reads TGTGCCAGCCACCAAGGGGGCTACGAGCAGTACTTC. It translates to CASHQGGYEQYF. The chain joins TRBV30 to TRBJ2-7, with D maybe TRBD1 (6 bases). This CDR3 spans 12 amino acids. CDR1 is GTSNPN, CDR2 SVGIG, per germline (reference sequence). Trimming cost V 8 bases and J 3 bases, with 14 bases left between them.

The chain recombines TRBV18 with TRBJ1-2, with 7 bases lining up with TRBD1. Per the germline V gene, CDR1 is KGHSH and CDR2 is LQKENI. The CDR3 extends over 16 amino acids. V dropped 3 bases and J dropped 0; count of bases not matched to a gene: 7. The CDR3 here is CASSPSGQASNYGYTF. The CDR3 coding sequence is TGTGCCAGCTCACCTTCTGGACAGGCCTCTAACTATGGCTACACCTTC.